This T cell receptor (beta chain) was obtained from a study of T cell repertoires in cytomegalovirus infection. Findings of the study overall: Totalled public TCR beta family frequency picked out people who carried CMV plus the relevant HLA. The response measured ex vivo was dominated by TCR beta clonotypes (HLA-C-restricted and CMV-specific).

A remark on this clonotype: Its specificity is not known.

TCRdb reanalysed the reads using MiXCR and keeps one entry per CDR3 protein. The sample has about 900,000 distinct CDR3 sequences, less than 40% seen once. CDR3 length: 17 amino acids. Trimming cost V 2 bases and J 6 bases; bases outside gene matches: 12. Germline lookup yields CDR1 MNHEY and CDR2 SVGEGT. The sample was cultured CD8+ T cells from PBMCs, taken from culture after CMV antigen stimulation. The TCR was taken from a human donor in good health (CMV status not recorded). Some clones in this sample may be carry-over from other donors' samples. The chain links TRBV6-2 or TRBV6-3 to TRBJ2-3; TRBD1 aligns across 9 bases. The CDR3 protein is CASSYRTGVVRSDTQYF. The CDR3 nucleotides read TGTGCCAGCAGTTACAGGACAGGGGTGGTTCGTTCTGATACGCAGTATTTT.